A single sample gave rise to the 18 T cell receptor beta chains below, sequenced in a study of T cell responses to AZD1222 COVID-19 vaccine. This table comes from immunoSEQ multiplex PCR, and its TCRdb copy is limited to in-frame clones, with some not included. Of just over 150,000 clones in the sample, 87% were seen once. The sequencing here drew on peripheral blood, taken 28 days after the second AZD1222 dose. Every receptor here comes from an adult who received the AZD1222 COVID-19 vaccine.

The chain uses TRBV20-1 and TRBJ1-1; D is ambiguous. Trimming left V 7 bases short and J 1 base short, with 7 bases between. The length of the CDR3 is 11 residues. The germline V gene has CDR1 DFQATT and CDR2 SNEGSKA (reference sequence). CDR3 residues: CSGTENTEAFF. CDR3 sequence (DNA): TGCAGTGGTACAGAGAACACTGAAGCTTTCTTT.

The rearrangement links TRBV2 to TRBJ2-2; 10 nucleotides match TRBD2. The CDR3 sequence is 15 residues long. Germline values: CDR1 SNHLY, CDR2 FYNNEI. The V segment lost 6 bases and the J segment 1 base; nucleotides outside the gene matches: 2. The DNA for the CDR3 is TGTGCCAGCAGGGTAGCGGGAGGGAACACCGGGGAGCTGTTTTTT. It is translated as CASRVAGGNTGELFF.

This clone was recorded only once. V usage is TRBV5-8 and J usage is TRBJ2-7, with D maybe TRBD2 (6 bases). The CDR3 runs 13 residues. Germline V CDR1 and CDR2: SGHTS, YDEGEE. V was trimmed by 4 bases and J by 2 bases, leaving 10 bases between them. CDR3: CASSAGLPYEQYF. As DNA, the CDR3 is TGTGCCAGCAGCGCGGGACTGCCCTACGAGCAGTACTTC.

This rearrangement joins TRBV10-3 to TRBJ2-1; D is unclear. Germline V gene data show CDR1 as ENHRY and CDR2 as SYGVKD. V gave up 2 bases and J gave up 8 bases, with 13 bases separating them. The CDR3 extends over 14 amino acids. The CDR3 nucleotides are TGTGCCATCAGTGAGCGGGTAGATTGGGATGAGCAGTTCTTC. Its translation: CAISERVDWDEQFF.

The chain uses TRBV19 and TRBJ1-1; D remains unclear. Trimming took 1 base from V and 10 from J, leaving 13 bases between them. Germline V gene sequence: CDR1 LNHDA, CDR2 SQIVND (reference sequence). The CDR3 loop spans 13 amino acids. CDR3 protein: CASSIVRGVGAFF. The CDR3, as DNA: TGTGCCAGTAGTATAGTTCGGGGAGTGGGAGCTTTCTTT.

This chain uses TRBV18 with TRBJ1-1, with D unresolved. Germline values: CDR1 KGHSH, CDR2 LQKENI. This CDR3 spans 14 amino acids. Trimming removed 3 bases from V and 1 base from J, with 9 bases in between. CDR3: CASSPVRSNTEAFF. CDR3 sequence (DNA): TGTGCCAGCTCACCTGTCAGATCGAACACTGAAGCTTTCTTT.

This chain joins TRBV7-9 and TRBJ2-7, with TRBD1 matching 7 bases. The CDR3 runs 13 residues. V was pared by 4 bases and J by 9 bases, with 9 bases of the junction left unmatched. Germline CDR1 and CDR2: SEHNR and FQNEAQ (reference sequence). The CDR3 bases are TGTGCCAGCAGCTCCCGGGACAGACCTGGGCAGTACTTC. Translation: CASSSRDRPGQYF. Full variable domain (remainder filled in from reference TRBV7-9 and TRBJ2-7): DTGVSQNPRHKITKRGQNVTFRCDPISEHNRLYWYRQTLGQGPEFLTYFQNEAQLEKSRLLSDRFSAERPKGSFSTLEIQRTEQGDSAMYLCASSSRDRPGQYFGPGTRLTVT.

V gene TRBV3-1 (or the pseudogene TRBV3-2) combines with J gene TRBJ1-1; maybe TRBD1 (5 bases). The V end lost 1 base, the J end lost 7 bases, and 19 bases lay between the germline ends. Looked up from germline, CDR1 is LGHDT and CDR2 is YNNKEL (reference sequence). The CDR3 contains 16 residues. This CDR3 is CASSQVTAGRVGEAFF. The CDR3 coding sequence is TGTGCCAGCAGCCAAGTTACGGCGGGCAGGGTGGGTGAAGCTTTCTTT.

The CDR3 sequence is CATRDSGGPYNEQFF. In nucleotides, the CDR3 is TGTGCCACCCGGGACTCCGGAGGACCCTACAATGAGCAGTTCTTC. The rearrangement uses TRBV25-1 and TRBJ2-1, with TRBD2 as a possible D gene (6 bases). The CDR3 consists of 15 residues. The germline V gene encodes CDR1 MGHDK and CDR2 SYGVNS. V shed 10 bases and J shed 2 bases, with 18 bases lying between them.

The sample holds one count of this clone. V gene TRBV7-9 combines with J gene TRBJ2-5, with 13 bases that match TRBD2. The trim removed 5 bases at V and 1 base at J, leaving 7 bases unmatched. The CDR3 contains 17 residues. CDR1 SEHNR and CDR2 FQNEAQ come from the germline V gene (reference sequence). CDR3 region: CASSTLAGGTLQETQYF. The CDR3 nucleotides read TGTGCCAGCAGCACACTAGCGGGAGGGACCCTCCAAGAGACCCAGTACTTC.

This sequence joins TRBV6-5 and TRBJ1-2; 8 bases are shared with TRBD1. The CDR3 is 12 amino acids. Germline loops: CDR1 MNHEY, CDR2 SVGAGI. Trimming cost V 10 bases and J 7 bases; bases outside gene matches: 8. The DNA of the CDR3 is TGTGCCACCGACAGGGGAGGATTTGGCTACACCTTC. Residues: CATDRGGFGYTF.

The V gene is TRBV6-6, the J gene TRBJ2-1, with no clear D. Per germline, CDR1 MNHNY and CDR2 SVGAGI (reference sequence). Trimming stripped 2 bases from V and 0 bases from J, with 8 bases between. The CDR3 length is 15 residues. The DNA for the CDR3 is TGTGCCAGCAGTTACGGCACGAGCTCCTACAATGAGCAGTTCTTC. This codes for CASSYGTSSYNEQFF.

The chain joins TRBV5-4 to TRBJ1-1, with D uncertain. The CDR3 contains 14 residues. Trimming removed 0 bases at V and 4 bases at J, with 10 bases between. Germline CDR1 and CDR2: SGHNT and YYREEE (reference sequence). The CDR3 here is CASSLERVGTEAFF. The CDR3 DNA sequence: TGTGCCAGCAGCTTGGAGAGGGTTGGCACTGAAGCTTTCTTT.

The chain combines TRBV5-1 with TRBJ2-5; 9 bases fit TRBD2. Trimming took 1 base from V and 1 from J; bases not matched to a gene: 2. The CDR3 has 15 residues. CDR1 is SGHRS and CDR2 is YFSETQ in the germline V gene. The chain's CDR3 is CASSLLAGPQETQYF. CDR3 in DNA: TGCGCCAGCAGCTTGCTAGCGGGACCCCAAGAGACCCAGTACTTC.

The chain uses TRBV19 and TRBJ2-1, with 7 bases lining up with TRBD2. J gave up 1 base and V 3 bases, and 6 bases lay outside the gene matches. Germline V gene lookup returns CDR1 LNHDA and CDR2 SQIVND (reference sequence). CDR3 length: 16 amino acids. As DNA, the CDR3 is TGTGCCAGTAGTATTGATGCGGGAGCGTCCTACAATGAGCAGTTCTTC. Translating it yields CASSIDAGASYNEQFF. Combining the CDR3 with reference TRBV19 and TRBJ2-1 gives the whole variable domain DGGITQSPKYLFRKEGQNVTLSCEQNLNHDAMYWYRQDPGQGLRLIYYSQIVNDFQKGDIAEGYSVSREKKESFPLTVTSAQKNPTAFYLCASSIDAGASYNEQFFGPGTRLTVL.

The V and J genes are TRBV13 and TRBJ2-2; 10 bases map to TRBD2. The CDR3 has 16 amino acids. Germline V lookup: CDR1 PRHDT, CDR2 FYEKMQ (reference sequence). Germline trimming cut 5 bases from V and 5 bases from J; bases unmatched to any gene: 8. In DNA, the CDR3 is TGTGCCAGCAGCAAAGGCCCTAGCGGGAGTACCGGGGAGCTGTTTTTT. Translation: CASSKGPSGSTGELFF. The variable domain in full, with the rest retrieved from reference TRBV13 and TRBJ2-2, is AAGVIQSPRHLIKEKRETATLKCYPIPRHDTVYWYQQGPGQDPQFLISFYEKMQSDKGSIPDRFSAQQFSDYHSELNMSSLELGDSALYFCASSKGPSGSTGELFFGEGSRLTVL.

V and J are TRBV29-1 and TRBJ1-2; the D gene is possibly TRBD1 (5 bases). This CDR3 region has 16 residues. The V end was cut by 3 bases, the J end by 6 bases, with 23 bases between. Germline V CDR1 and CDR2: SQVTM, ANQGSEA. CDR3 sequence reads: CSVEETRQFLNDGYTF. CDR3 DNA sequence: TGCAGCGTTGAGGAAACTCGACAGTTTTTGAACGATGGCTACACCTTC.

This rearrangement joins TRBV18 to TRBJ1-1, with 8 bases lining up with TRBD1. The trim removed 5 bases at V and 0 bases at J, leaving 14 bases unmatched. The CDR3 is made up of 18 amino acids. Germline lookup yields CDR1 KGHSH and CDR2 LQKENI. CDR3 protein: CASSATGGAVWVNTEAFF. In DNA, the CDR3 is TGTGCCAGCTCAGCCACAGGGGGGGCGGTCTGGGTGAACACTGAAGCTTTCTTT.